The 8 T cell receptor beta chains given below trace back to one sample, sequenced in a study of CD8 T cells in ankylosing spondylitis. TCRdb fed the 5' RACE reads into MiXCR, producing one record per CDR3 protein. The sample includes about 190,000 distinct CDR3 sequences, about an eighth seen only once; the top ten take 9.5% to 12%. Sequencing was done on a sample of blood, either unsorted or a sorted T cell fraction (not recorded which). The origin of the receptors is a female donor with ankylosing spondylitis or in good health (not recorded which).

This chain links TRBV12-3 or TRBV12-4 with TRBJ1-5; D might be TRBD1 (6 bases). Trimming removed 2 bases from V and 1 base from J, with 15 bases in between. CDR3 length: 17 amino acids. The chain's CDR3 is CASSLKGGEVSNQPQHF. The CDR3 nucleotides read TGTGCCAGCAGTTTAAAGGGGGGAGAAGTAAGCAATCAGCCCCAGCATTTT.

The J gene is TRBJ1-1, the V gene TRBV6-5; no clear D gene. Trimming shortened V by 0 bases and J by 2 bases, and 16 bases separated the two germline ends. The CDR3 is 17 residues long. From germline, CDR1 is MNHEY and CDR2 SVGAGI. CDR3 nucleotides: TGTGCCAGCAGTTACTCCACCGCCACCCACCTTAACACTGAAGCTTTCTTT. It specifies CASSYSTATHLNTEAFF.

This clonotype came up many times. The rearrangement joins TRBV5-1 to TRBJ2-3; tentatively, D is TRBD1 (6 bases). V dropped 4 bases and J dropped 1 base, with 16 bases sitting between them. This CDR3 has 16 residues. Per germline, CDR1 SGHRS and CDR2 YFSETQ. The CDR3 sequence is CASSPGQSSGTDTQYF. CDR3 DNA: TGCGCCAGCAGCCCTGGACAGTCGTCGGGCACAGATACGCAGTATTTT.

This clonotype was observed many times. The V call is TRBV29-1, the J call TRBJ2-7; possibly TRBD1 or TRBD2 for D (5 bases each). V lost 7 bases, J lost 6 bases, and 19 bases lay in between. The germline V gene has CDR1 SQVTM and CDR2 ANQGSEA. The CDR3 is 13 residues long. CDR3 loop: CSGRDQSISEQYF. CDR3 nucleotide sequence: TGCAGCGGCCGGGACCAGTCTATCTCCGAGCAGTACTTC.

This clonotype was counted a few times. The chain employs TRBV7-9 and TRBJ2-7; 9 bases are a match to TRBD1. Germline V gene sequence: CDR1 SEHNR, CDR2 FQNEAQ (reference sequence). J was trimmed by 6 bases and V by 1 base; bases with no gene match: 1. CDR3 size: 13 residues. In DNA, the CDR3 is TGTGCCAGCAGCTTAGGGACAGGGGCCGAGCAGTACTTC. It codes for CASSLGTGAEQYF.

This clonotype showed up many times. The chain has TRBV29-1 and TRBJ2-4, with D possibly being TRBD2 (6 bases). Germline V gene data show CDR1 as SQVTM and CDR2 as ANQGSEA. This CDR3 is built from 13 residues. V lost 7 bases, J lost 6 bases, and 16 bases lay in between. CDR3 in amino acids: CSAQGMGGNIQYF. CDR3 bases: TGCAGCGCTCAAGGGATGGGGGGAAACATTCAGTACTTC. Full variable domain (outside the CDR3, taken from reference TRBV29-1 and TRBJ2-4): SAVISQKPSRDICQRGTSLTIQCQVDSQVTMMFWYRQQPGQSLTLIATANQGSEATYESGFVIDKFPISRPNLTFSTLTVSNMSPEDSSIYLCSAQGMGGNIQYFGAGTRLSVL.

The gene calls are TRBV27 and TRBJ2-7, with 7 bases matching TRBD1. The CDR3 runs to 14 residues. V shed 6 bases and J 3 bases; nucleotides not matched to a gene: 8. Germline assignment: CDR1 MNHEY and CDR2 SMNVEV (reference sequence). The CDR3 bases are TGTGCCAGCAGCTTGGACAGGATGAACTACGAGCAGTACTTC. Residues: CASSLDRMNYEQYF.

The chain links TRBV6-2 or TRBV6-3 to TRBJ1-5, with D perhaps matching TRBD1 (5 bases). The CDR3 totals 21 residues. Germline V gene data show CDR1 as MNHEY and CDR2 as SVGEGT. Trimming stripped 7 bases from V and 5 bases from J, with 36 bases between. For the CDR3, the DNA is TGTGCCAGCAAACCTCAACCCCCGTGGCGGGGCCCGCGGAGGAAATATCAGCCCCAGCATTTT. The encoded protein is CASKPQPPWRGPRRKYQPQHF.